The 5 T cell receptor beta chains listed next were all sequenced from one sample in a study of CD8 T cells in ankylosing spondylitis. One entry per CDR3 protein results from TCRdb running MiXCR on the 5' RACE reads. The sample contains some 220,000 distinct CDR3 sequences, around 8% of which appear only once. Sequencing was performed on blood, either unsorted or a sorted T cell fraction (not recorded which). Receptor source: a female donor with ankylosing spondylitis or in good health (not recorded which).

The chain joins TRBV20-1 to TRBJ1-2; unclear D gene. Germline loops: CDR1 DFQATT, CDR2 SNEGSKA (reference sequence). The CDR3 has 12 residues. V was pared by 5 bases and J by 4 bases, with 11 bases between. The DNA for the CDR3 is TGCAGTGCTCTTAGAACTAGCTATGGCTACACCTTC. Its translation: CSALRTSYGYTF.

This clonotype was seen a handful of times. The chain couples TRBV29-1 to TRBJ2-1; D is tentatively TRBD1 or TRBD2 (5 bases each). Germline-derived CDR1 and CDR2 are SQVTM and ANQGSEA. The V end lost 4 bases, the J end lost 6 bases, and 19 bases lay between the germline ends. This CDR3 has 15 amino acids. CDR3 protein: CSVGRRSDKGNEQFF. CDR3 in DNA: TGCAGCGTTGGGAGGAGGTCGGACAAAGGCAATGAGCAGTTCTTC.

This clonotype was seen a few times. The chain uses TRBV20-1 and TRBJ2-7; D is ambiguous. Germline V gives CDR1 DFQATT, CDR2 SNEGSKA (reference sequence). V gave up 5 bases and J gave up 2 bases, with 16 bases separating them. This CDR3 contains 14 residues. In DNA, the CDR3 is TGCAGTGCTTCCTCAGGATCCCGTCCCTACGAGCAGTACTTC. Its translation is CSASSGSRPYEQYF.

This clonotype was seen a few times. CDR3 sequence: CASTIRGKEGNTIYF. In DNA form, the CDR3 reads TGTGCCAGTACTATCAGGGGGAAGGAAGGAAACACCATATATTTT. The chain employs TRBV19 and TRBJ1-3, with TRBD1 identical over 7 bases. CDR1 and CDR2 from the germline V gene are LNHDA and SQIVND (reference sequence). V dropped 7 bases and J dropped 4; count of bases not matched to a gene: 10. The CDR3 extends over 15 amino acids.

This chain joins TRBV20-1 and TRBJ2-1, with 8 positions matching TRBD2. The V segment lost 3 bases and the J segment 7 bases; nucleotides outside the gene matches: 11. The CDR3 length is 15 residues. Germline V lookup: CDR1 DFQATT, CDR2 SNEGSKA (reference sequence). CDR3 bases: TGCAGTGCTAGTACGGCGGGAGGTACCTTGAATGAGCAGTTCTTC. Translation gives CSASTAGGTLNEQFF.